These 13 T cell receptor beta chains share one sample of origin, sequenced in a study of T cells in women clearing cervical HPV infection. The assay was immunoSEQ multiplex PCR, and TCRdb's table has in-frame clones only and misses some. The sample's table shows about 16,000 clones. The specimen was blood buffy coat. The receptors were gathered from a woman between 18 and 75 years old with a cervical HPV16 infection that either progressed to CIN3+ or cleared (not recorded which).

As regards this clone: The CDR3 end is not reached by the read, which stops 3 residues before it; the germline J gene fills it in. This chain connects TRBV2 to TRBJ1-1; tentative D call: TRBD1 (6 bases). V lost 7 bases and J 3 bases, leaving 9 bases between the germline ends. Germline V gene data show CDR1 as SNHLY and CDR2 as FYNNEI. This CDR3 is 12 amino acids long. Partial CDR3 DNA: TGTGCCAGCAAGGACAGCGACACTGAA. Its translation is CASKDSDTE. The full CDR3 sequence reads CASKDSDTEAFF.

With regard to this clone: The read terminates 3 residues before the CDR3 end, so the remaining end is supplied by the germline J gene. This same CDR3 is encoded by further DNA sequences in the sample. This chain joins TRBV14 and TRBJ1-1; tentative D call: TRBD1 (5 bases). Germline CDR1 reads SGHDN; CDR2 reads FVKESK. CDR3 length equals 19 residues. Deletions cut 2 bases from V and 2 bases from J, with 24 bases between. The CDR3 DNA, read in part, is TGTGCCAGCAGCCAAAAACCTAGGATCGGGGGATCTATTAACACTGAA. Its protein is CASSQKPRIGGSINTE. The CDR3, in full, reads CASSQKPRIGGSINTEAFF.

In the case of this clone: The read comes to an end 3 residues before the CDR3 does, leaving the germline J gene to fill in the end. This chain links TRBV5-5 with TRBJ2-5; D is possibly TRBD2 (7 bases). Trimming removed 0 bases from V and 1 base from J, with 10 bases in between. The germline V gene encodes CDR1 SGHKS and CDR2 YYEKEE (reference sequence). The CDR3 has 15 residues. CDR3 sequence: CASSLVAGAQETQYF. The DNA read from the CDR3 is TGTGCCAGCAGCTTGGTGGCGGGGGCCCAAGAGACC.

As regards this clone: The read terminates 3 residues ahead of where the CDR3 ends, so the germline J gene completes it. This chain uses TRBV20-1 with TRBJ2-5, with D perhaps TRBD2 (6 bases). V lost 6 bases and J lost 4, with 18 bases in between. This CDR3 has 14 residues. Germline CDR1 is DFQATT and CDR2 is SNEGSKA (reference sequence). CDR3 DNA, as far as it was read: TGCAGTGCCTTAGTGGGGGGTGTCGCAGAGACC. Amino acids: CSALVGGVAET. In full, the CDR3 reads CSALVGGVAETQYF.

Of note for this clone: The DNA ends 3 residues before the CDR3 does, and the rest of the CDR3 is filled in from the germline J gene. The chain employs TRBV20-1 and TRBJ1-1; D gene ambiguous. Germline V gene lookup returns CDR1 DFQATT and CDR2 SNEGSKA (reference sequence). This CDR3 is built from 13 residues. Trimming cost V 2 bases and J 3 bases, with 10 bases left between them. CDR3 loop: CSARPGLDTEAFF. The covered CDR3 bases are TGCAGTGCTAGACCCGGGTTGGACACTGAA.

On this clone: The CDR3 end is not reached by the read, which stops 3 residues before it; the germline J gene fills it in. The chain uses TRBV15 and TRBJ1-4; the match to TRBD1 covers 12 bases. J lost 10 bases, V lost 6 bases, and 6 bases had no gene match. The CDR3 length is 14 residues. Germline assignment: CDR1 LNHNV and CDR2 YYDKDF (reference sequence). The chain's CDR3 is CATSTGTGGRKLFF. The sequenced part of the CDR3 DNA is TGTGCCACCAGTACCGGGACAGGGGGCAGAAAA.

Concerning this clone: Sequencing ends 3 residues short of the CDR3 end; the germline J gene provides the rest. The V call is TRBV19, the J call TRBJ1-3, with TRBD1 identical over 8 bases. Trimming removed 6 bases from V and 6 bases from J; junction bases left unmatched: 10. The CDR3 contains 15 residues. Looked up from germline, CDR1 is LNHDA and CDR2 is SQIVND (reference sequence). The chain's CDR3 is CASSQNRDRQNTIYF. Incomplete CDR3 DNA: TGTGCCAGTAGCCAAAACCGGGACAGGCAAAACACC.

Notes on this clone: The CDR3 end falls 3 residues outside the read, so it is completed with the germline J gene. The chain recombines TRBV7-3 with TRBJ1-5; no clear D gene. Germline CDR1 SGHTA, CDR2 FQGTGA. The germline V and J ends were trimmed by 2 bases and 1 base, with 12 bases remaining between them. There are 16 residues in the CDR3. CDR3 bases read: TGTGCCAGCAGCTTATCCCCTCCGGGGAGCAATCAGCCC. Residues: CASSLSPPGSNQP. In full, the CDR3 is CASSLSPPGSNQPQHF.

Note on this clone: The read stops 3 residues short of the end of the CDR3; the missing end is completed from the germline J gene. V gene TRBV20-1 combines with J gene TRBJ2-7, with 7 bases aligning to TRBD1. CDR1 and CDR2 (germline): DFQATT, SNEGSKA (reference sequence). There are 15 residues in the CDR3. J lost 0 bases, V lost 0 bases, and 5 bases had no gene match. The covered CDR3 bases are TGCAGTGCTAGAGATGTGACAGGGAGCTCCTACGAG. It is translated as CSARDVTGSSYE. The CDR3 reads in full as CSARDVTGSSYEQYF.

Remarks on this clone: The read comes to an end 3 residues before the CDR3 does, leaving the germline J gene to fill in the end. The chain recombines TRBV7-9 with TRBJ2-7; TRBD2 matches 11 bases. The V gene end was trimmed by 5 bases and the J gene end by 3 bases; junction bases not matched to a gene: 6. This CDR3 contains 15 residues. The germline CDR1 and CDR2 sequences are SEHNR and FQNEAQ (reference sequence). The CDR3 is CASSPRLAGNYEQYF. CDR3 bases read: TGTGCCAGCAGCCCCAGACTAGCGGGGAACTACGAG.

The CDR3 reads CASSLYRVPNTGELFF. Incomplete CDR3 DNA: TGTGCCAGCAGTCTCTACAGGGTTCCGAACACCGGGGAG. The rearrangement joins TRBV28 to TRBJ2-2; perhaps TRBD1 as D (6 bases). The CDR3 end is not reached by the read, which stops 3 residues before it; the germline J gene fills it in. The ends were cut back, 5 bases at V and 0 bases at J, with 13 bases in the middle. This CDR3 has 16 residues. Germline CDR1 is MDHEN and CDR2 is SYDVKM.

The DNA read from the CDR3 is TGTGCCAGCTCGTTCCTGGGGGCTAGTAATTCACCC. Translated: CASSFLGASNSP. The full CDR3 protein is CASSFLGASNSPLHF. The V and J genes are TRBV18 and TRBJ1-6; D might be TRBD1 (6 bases). The CDR3 goes on 3 residues after the read ends, and that part is filled in from the germline J gene. This CDR3 has 15 residues. Germline CDR1 is KGHSH and CDR2 is LQKENI. V lost 6 bases, J lost 6 bases, and 15 bases lay in between.

Concerning this clone: Read data end 3 residues before the CDR3 end; the end is taken from the germline J gene. The V gene is TRBV6-2 or TRBV6-3, the J gene TRBJ2-7; 12 bases map to TRBD1. Germline trimming cut 5 bases from V and 4 bases from J; bases unmatched to any gene: 12. CDR1 is MNHEY, CDR2 SVGEGT, per germline. The CDR3 runs 17 residues. The CDR3 DNA, read in part, is TGTGCCAGCAGTCCGTCTGGGGGACAGGGGGCGGAGTACGAG. Its protein is CASSPSGGQGAEYE. The whole CDR3 protein is CASSPSGGQGAEYEQYF.